The entry below describes one T cell receptor (beta chain). Its antigen is unknown. The entry originates in a study of blood T cells in healthy people across ages. Sample-barcoded 5' priming and a J-beta primer mix drove a second PCR of about 6 to 12 cycles. TCRdb called the 5' RACE reads again in MiXCR, with one record for every CDR3 protein. The profile shows about 720,000 distinct CDR3 sequences, approximately 25% of them singletons. Germline V gives CDR1 SGHTA, CDR2 FQGNSA. CDR3 length: 13 residues. V dropped 5 bases and J dropped 11 bases, with 18 bases sitting between them. Whole-study findings and limits: In the absence of known donor CMV status, changes in expanded clonotypes were possibly confounded.

These records were also assigned to another study, of T cells of mothers and their children.

The receptor's source is a boy between 5 and 17 years old in good health. Material for sequencing was blood. The chain couples TRBV7-2 to TRBJ1-1, with D possibly TRBD1 on 5 matching bases. The CDR3 here is CASSRVGGTGAFF. CDR3 DNA sequence: TGTGCCAGCAGCCGCGTGGGGGGGACGGGGGCTTTCTTT.